A single sample gave rise to the 31 T cell receptor beta chains below, sequenced in a study of blood T cell repertoires in COVID-19 (dated by TCRdb to about 2020). Receptor amplification or capture employed the immunoSEQ multiplex PCR assay. TCRdb obtained this table from immuneACCESS and retained in-frame rearrangements with V and J assigned. These tables miss some clones; where compared with another copy, unresolved V genes account for less than half of the shortfall, and the remainder is unexplained. The sample has 270,000 or so clones on record, less than 90% of them singletons. The ten largest make up roughly 12% of the sample. What was sequenced was peripheral blood. The source of these receptors is a woman between 25 and 40 years old with COVID-19, enrolled during active disease.

The genes are TRBV11-2 and TRBJ2-7; the D is unclear. V lost 0 bases and J 9 bases, leaving 12 bases between the germline ends. The CDR3 totals 13 residues. Per the germline V gene, CDR1 is SGHAT and CDR2 is FQNNGV. CDR3 sequence (DNA): TGTGCCAGCAGCTTAGAGAGTCGGGTGGGGCAGTACTTC. This codes for CASSLESRVGQYF.

The gene calls are TRBV28 and TRBJ1-1, with 7 bases lining up with TRBD1. The CDR3 extends over 13 amino acids. V lost 7 bases to trimming and J lost 1 base; unmatched junction nucleotides: 3. Germline CDR1 and CDR2: MDHEN and SYDVKM. In DNA form, the CDR3 reads TGTGCCAGCACAGGGGGTTGGAACACTGAAGCTTTCTTT. Protein sequence: CASTGGWNTEAFF.

Comments on this clone: This sample also contains other DNA sequences that code for the same CDR3. The genes are TRBV5-1 and TRBJ2-5; no clear D. Germline CDR1 SGHRS, CDR2 YFSETQ. The CDR3 sequence is 13 residues long. V lost 0 bases, J lost 5 bases, and 8 bases lay in between. The DNA of the CDR3 is TGCGCCAGCAGCTTGGCGGGTAGGGAGACCCAGTACTTC. Its translation: CASSLAGRETQYF.

This clone was counted many times. The chain employs TRBV27 and TRBJ1-1; 11 bases fit TRBD1. Trimming at V came to 6 bases and at J to 4 bases, leaving 4 bases not matched to a gene. CDR3 length: 14 residues. In germline, CDR1 is MNHEY, CDR2 SMNVEV (reference sequence). CDR3 sequence reads: CASRGQGGSTEAFF. The CDR3, as DNA: TGTGCCAGCAGGGGACAGGGGGGATCCACTGAAGCTTTCTTT.

V and J are TRBV11-3 and TRBJ2-7, with 8 bases identical to TRBD1. CDR1 and CDR2 from the germline V gene are SGHNT and YENEEA. Trimming at V came to 4 bases and at J to 6 bases, leaving 8 bases not matched to a gene. CDR3 length equals 14 residues. CDR3 in DNA: TGTGCCAGCAGCTCAACCCGACAGGGGACCGAGCAGTACTTC. Its protein product is CASSSTRQGTEQYF. Drawing the rest from reference TRBV11-3 and TRBJ2-7, the complete variable domain is EAGVVQSPRYKIIEKKQPVAFWCNPISGHNTLYWYLQNLGQGPELLIRYENEEAVDDSQLPKDRFSAERLKGVDSTLKIQPAELGDSAVYLCASSSTRQGTEQYFGPGTRLTVT.

This chain uses TRBV19 with TRBJ2-7; no clear D gene. Trimming cost V 5 bases and J 2 bases, with 4 bases left between them. CDR1 is LNHDA, CDR2 SQIVND, per germline (reference sequence). This CDR3 is built from 11 residues. In nucleotides, the CDR3 is TGTGCCAGTAGTGCGGCCTACGAGCAGTACTTC. It is translated as CASSAAYEQYF.

The rearrangement uses TRBV19 and TRBJ2-4; unclear D gene. Deletions cut 3 bases from V and 6 bases from J, with 18 bases between. This CDR3 spans 16 amino acids. Looked up from germline, CDR1 is LNHDA and CDR2 is SQIVND (reference sequence). The CDR3 bases are TGTGCCAGTAGTATCAGCCTCGTCGGCCCGGGAAACATTCAGTACTTC. Its protein is CASSISLVGPGNIQYF.

The sample holds many counts of this clone. V and J are TRBV14 and TRBJ2-1; 11 positions match TRBD1. Looked up from germline, CDR1 is SGHDN and CDR2 is FVKESK. The CDR3 consists of 16 residues. Trimming at V came to 3 bases and at J to 5 bases, leaving 6 bases not matched to a gene. The CDR3 is CASSHPPGQGDNEQFF. The CDR3 DNA reads as TGTGCCAGCAGCCACCCTCCGGGACAGGGGGACAATGAGCAGTTCTTC.

The chain uses TRBV6-2 or TRBV6-3 and TRBJ1-1, with D perhaps matching TRBD1 (5 bases). Trimming removed 6 bases from V and 10 bases from J, with 15 bases in between. This CDR3 has 12 residues. Germline CDR1 is MNHEY and CDR2 is SVGEGT. CDR3 bases: TGTGCCAGCAGCCGCCTACAGGAAGGAGCTTTCTTT. This translates into CASSRLQEGAFF.

This sequence joins TRBV7-2 and TRBJ1-1; D is unclear. Germline CDR1 reads SGHTA; CDR2 reads FQGNSA. This CDR3 is built from 15 residues. Trimming removed 1 base at V and 1 base at J, with 10 bases between. CDR3 sequence: CASSLGLAGNTEAFF. As DNA, the CDR3 is TGTGCCAGCAGCTTAGGTCTGGCAGGGAACACTGAAGCTTTCTTT.

The rearrangement uses TRBV19 and TRBJ2-6, with D perhaps matching TRBD1 (6 bases). CDR1 is LNHDA, CDR2 SQIVND, per germline (reference sequence). The V gene lost 5 bases and the J gene lost 4 bases, with 27 bases spanning the gap. The CDR3 totals 20 residues. The CDR3 coding sequence is TGTGCCAGTAGTTCCACCCCCGGGACATCCTCACCATCGGGGGCCAACGTCCTGACTTTC. This translates into CASSSTPGTSSPSGANVLTF.

The V call is TRBV4-1, the J call TRBJ2-7; D remains ambiguous. Germline V gives CDR1 MGHRA, CDR2 YSYEKL. The CDR3 has 16 residues. V lost 1 base and J 3 bases, leaving 16 bases between the germline ends. CDR3 protein: CASSQVYPGPNYEQYF. As DNA, the CDR3 is TGCGCCAGCAGCCAAGTCTATCCGGGTCCCAACTACGAGCAGTACTTC.

The chain links TRBV19 to TRBJ2-1; 11 bases line up with TRBD2. Per germline, CDR1 LNHDA and CDR2 SQIVND (reference sequence). Germline trimming cut 1 base from V and 7 bases from J; bases unmatched to any gene: 6. This CDR3 is 16 amino acids long. The DNA of the CDR3 is TGTGCCAGTAGTATAGTCACTAGCGGGGGAAGGAATGAGCAGTTCTTC. This gives the protein CASSIVTSGGRNEQFF.

This clone has a handful of counts. This sequence joins TRBV3-1 (or the pseudogene TRBV3-2) and TRBJ1-1; TRBD1 aligns across 8 bases. There are 17 residues in the CDR3. V lost 2 bases to trimming and J lost 0 bases; unmatched junction nucleotides: 8. CDR1 and CDR2 from the germline V gene are LGHDT and YNNKEL (reference sequence). The CDR3 region has the DNA TGTGCCAGCAGCCAACCTATAGGACAGGGTATGAACACTGAAGCTTTCTTT. Protein: CASSQPIGQGMNTEAFF.

This chain joins TRBV6-5 and TRBJ1-1; D remains unclear. The CDR3 loop spans 14 amino acids. Germline CDR1 MNHEY, CDR2 SVGAGI. The ends were cut back, 6 bases at V and 4 bases at J, with 15 bases in the middle. The CDR3: CASSPPPRGTEAFF. For the CDR3, the DNA is TGTGCCAGCAGCCCCCCCCCTCGCGGCACTGAAGCTTTCTTT.

The CDR3 coding sequence is TGTGCCAGCAGCGAGACATATCAGGTGCAGTACTTC. Its protein is CASSETYQVQYF. The chain combines TRBV7-9 with TRBJ2-7; D is unclear. Germline lookup yields CDR1 SEHNR and CDR2 FQNEAQ (reference sequence). V lost 5 bases and J 9 bases, leaving 14 bases between the germline ends. The CDR3 has 12 amino acids.

The rearrangement links TRBV6-2 or TRBV6-3 to TRBJ2-7; D perhaps matches TRBD2 (5 bases). This CDR3 contains 16 residues. Germline CDR1 is MNHEY and CDR2 is SVGEGT. V was cut by 6 bases and J by 0 bases, with 18 bases left in between. DNA of the CDR3: TGTGCCAGCAGCCACTCCCCTAGCCGAAGCTCCTACGAGCAGTACTTC. It encodes CASSHSPSRSSYEQYF.

This chain links TRBV5-4 with TRBJ1-6, with unresolved D. The V gene lost 0 bases and the J gene lost 6 bases, with 10 bases spanning the gap. The CDR3 loop spans 15 amino acids. Per germline, CDR1 SGHNT and CDR2 YYREEE (reference sequence). The CDR3 loop is CASSLGLASNSPLHF. In nucleotides, the CDR3 is TGTGCCAGCAGCTTGGGATTGGCATCTAATTCACCCCTCCACTTT.

V usage is TRBV3-1 (or the pseudogene TRBV3-2) and J usage is TRBJ1-1; 10 bases agree with TRBD1. Germline assignment: CDR1 LGHDT and CDR2 YNNKEL (reference sequence). V trimming: 5 bases; J trimming: 0 bases; junction bases outside the gene matches: 9. The CDR3 extends over 17 amino acids. The CDR3 loop reads CASSTRTGGWLNTEAFF. The DNA of the CDR3 is TGTGCCAGCAGCACCCGGACAGGGGGGTGGTTGAACACTGAAGCTTTCTTT.

The rearrangement uses TRBV24-1 and TRBJ1-2; 8 nucleotides agree with TRBD1. The CDR3 totals 11 residues. The germline gives CDR1 KGHDR, CDR2 SFDVKD. V gave up 10 bases and J gave up 6 bases; unmatched junction bases: 3. CDR3 loop: CATQGADGYTF. CDR3 coding DNA: TGTGCCACGCAGGGGGCGGATGGCTACACCTTC.

The rearrangement uses TRBV21-1 and TRBJ1-5; the D call of TRBD1 is as the table states it, not checked on the DNA. TRBV21-1 is reported as a pseudogene. The CDR3 runs to 18 residues. The CDR3 sequence is CASRTRDRDPFSNQPQHF. The CDR3 DNA is TGTGCCAGCAGGACCCGGGACAGAGATCCCTTTAGCAATCAGCCCCAGCATTTT.

This clone has just a few counts. The chain links TRBV4-1 to TRBJ2-7, with TRBD1 identical over 8 bases. The CDR3 spans 14 residues. Germline V gene data show CDR1 as MGHRA and CDR2 as YSYEKL. With 4 bases clipped from V and 4 bases from J, the junction kept 6 bases outside the gene matches. CDR3 DNA: TGCGCCAGCAGCCTGGGGACAGGAGAGTACGAGCAGTACTTC. This sequence encodes CASSLGTGEYEQYF.

This chain joins TRBV11-2 and TRBJ1-3, with D uncertain. Trimming removed 6 bases at V and 4 bases at J, with 16 bases between. The CDR3 is made up of 15 amino acids. The germline gives CDR1 SGHAT, CDR2 FQNNGV. The CDR3 bases are TGTGCCAGCAGGCGACCCACAGAGATCGGAAACACCATATATTTT. Translating gives CASRRPTEIGNTIYF.

This rearrangement joins TRBV11-2 to TRBJ1-5; D call uncertain. The CDR3 extends over 14 amino acids. V lost 3 bases and J 0 bases, leaving 6 bases between the germline ends. Germline values: CDR1 SGHAT, CDR2 FQNNGV. The CDR3 DNA is TGTGCCAGCAGCTTTGAAGCTAGCAATCAGCCCCAGCATTTT. This encodes CASSFEASNQPQHF.

As for this clone: The same CDR3 is also encoded by other DNA sequences in this sample. The V and J genes are TRBV18 and TRBJ2-5, with 8 bases identical to TRBD1. CDR3 length equals 13 residues. The V gene's germline CDR1 is KGHSH and CDR2 LQKENI. Trimming at V came to 2 bases and at J to 5 bases, leaving 1 base not matched to a gene. The CDR3 region is CASSPGQGETQYF. Written as DNA, the CDR3 is TGTGCCAGCTCACCAGGACAGGGCGAGACCCAGTACTTC.

The chain joins TRBV23-1 to TRBJ2-7; D is undetermined. TRBV23-1 is reported as an ORF; its role is uncertain. V gave up 7 bases and J gave up 0 bases, with 10 bases separating them. The length of the CDR3 is 13 residues. The CDR3, as DNA: TGCGCCAGCACCCCCCCACTCTCCTACGAGCAGTACTTC. Protein product: CASTPPLSYEQYF.

The chain employs TRBV5-6 and TRBJ2-3; D is perhaps TRBD2 (6 bases). The CDR3 has 12 residues. The germline V gene has CDR1 SGHDT and CDR2 YYEEEE. V was pared by 1 base and J by 10 bases, with 10 bases between. In nucleotides, the CDR3 is TGTGCCAGCAGCTTGTTGGCGGGGCCGCAGTATTTT. Encoded protein: CASSLLAGPQYF.

The chain combines TRBV6-5 with TRBJ1-4; 8 bases match TRBD1. The length of the CDR3 is 15 residues. The germline V gene has CDR1 MNHEY and CDR2 SVGAGI. The V and J ends lost 6 bases and 6 bases, in that order; junction bases with no gene match: 9. The CDR3 here is CASRLNPGQDEKLFF. CDR3 sequence (DNA): TGTGCCAGCAGATTAAATCCGGGACAGGATGAAAAACTGTTTTTT.

The chain uses TRBV5-1 and TRBJ2-5; no firm D call. The germline V gene has CDR1 SGHRS and CDR2 YFSETQ. CDR3 length equals 13 residues. Trimming cost V 1 base and J 2 bases, with 6 bases left between them. The CDR3 DNA reads as TGCGCCAGCAGCTTGAATTCACAAGAGACCCAGTACTTC. It codes for CASSLNSQETQYF. Filled out from reference TRBV5-1 and TRBJ2-5, the complete variable domain reads KAGVTQTPRYLIKTRGQQVTLSCSPISGHRSVSWYQQTPGQGLQFLFEYFSETQRNKGNFPGRFSGRQFSNSRSEMNVSTLELGDSALYLCASSLNSQETQYFGPGTRLLVL.

The chain has TRBV6-2 or TRBV6-3 and TRBJ1-5; 10 positions agree with TRBD1. Trimming at V came to 2 bases and at J to 1 base, leaving 8 bases not matched to a gene. In germline, CDR1 is MNHEY, CDR2 SVGEGT. The CDR3 runs 18 residues. This CDR3 is CASSYGTGQGISNQPQHF. CDR3 nucleotide sequence: TGTGCCAGCAGTTACGGGACGGGACAGGGGATAAGCAATCAGCCCCAGCATTTT.

V is TRBV10-2 and J is TRBJ2-3; perhaps TRBD2 as D (5 bases). The CDR3 length is 14 residues. Trimming took 0 bases from V and 2 from J, leaving 6 bases between them. Germline V gene lookup returns CDR1 WSHSY and CDR2 SAAADI. DNA of the CDR3: TGCGCCAGCAGTGAGTCGGAGGCCACAGATACGCAGTATTTT. As protein: CASSESEATDTQYF.